The clone carrying this T cell receptor beta chain was counted only a few times. Its antigen is not known. Produced via immunoSEQ multiplex PCR; TCRdb's table is partial and in-frame only. The table lists approximately 44,000 clones, with no singletons. These data originate in a study of T cell clonality in common variable immunodeficiency. Study-wide findings and caveats: Fewer TCRbeta clones were shared among CVID subjects than controls. CVID patient heterogeneity limited repertoire-clinical complication correlations. Common variable immunodeficiency TCR beta sequences reportedly had fewer deletions and N-nucleotide insertions.

Blood samples were heparinized, 5 to 8 ml per donor. Sequencing used peripheral blood mononuclear cells. This receptor was taken from a person aged 18 to 70 in good health.

This CDR3 is CAWSRDSSGANVLTF. CDR3 DNA (partial): TGTGCCTGGAGTCGGGACAGCTCTGGGGCCAACGTC. This chain uses TRBV30 with TRBJ2-6, with TRBD1 matching over 7 bases. The read ends 3 residues before the CDR3 terminus; that terminus is restored from the germline J gene. V shed 2 bases and J 0 bases; nucleotides not matched to a gene: 1. Germline-derived CDR1 and CDR2 are GTSNPN and SVGIG (reference sequence). This CDR3 spans 15 amino acids. Based on the CDR3 plus reference TRBV30 and TRBJ2-6, the full variable domain is SQTIHQWPATLVQPVGSPLSLECTVEGTSNPNLYWYRQAAGRGLQLLFYSVGIGQISSEVPQNLSASRPQDRQFILSSKKLLLSDSGFYLCAWSRDSSGANVLTFGAGSRLTVL.